Presented here are 18 T cell receptor beta chains from one specimen sequenced in a study of neurological immune-mediated disorders (dated by TCRdb to about 2019). Receptor amplification or capture employed 5' RACE. Sequencing was carried out with an Illumina HiSeq 2500. Using fastp trimming at Q25 and MiXCR clonotype assembly, TCRdb reanalyzed the public sequencing data and kept in-frame beta chains. Rows are combined by CDR3 protein, so each entry shows the most common genes and DNA. Recorded for this sample are about 74,000 distinct CDR3 sequences; around 5% of them occurred a single time. The ten largest clonotypes hold about 8% of the sample. Sequenced material: PBMCs. Source of these receptors: a man between 18 and 29 years old with multiple sclerosis.

In this sample, this clonotype turned up many times. This chain links TRBV20-1 with TRBJ2-1; 9 bases are a match to TRBD2. J lost 3 bases, V lost 0 bases, and 0 bases had no gene match. Germline V gene sequence: CDR1 DFQATT, CDR2 SNEGSKA (reference sequence). This CDR3 contains 14 residues. CDR3 coding DNA: TGCAGTGCTAGAGAAGCGGGGGGCTACAATGAGCAGTTCTTC. Its protein is CSAREAGGYNEQFF.

The chain combines TRBV5-6 with TRBJ1-5; 7 bases agree with TRBD1. CDR3 size: 16 residues. The germline CDR1 and CDR2 sequences are SGHDT and YYEEEE. With 4 bases clipped from V and 5 bases from J, the junction kept 12 bases outside the gene matches. CDR3: CASSATRDSPDQPQHF. The CDR3 DNA sequence: TGTGCCAGCAGCGCTACTCGGGACAGCCCGGATCAGCCCCAGCATTTT.

The table lists this clonotype with many counts. The chain uses TRBV20-1 and TRBJ1-1; D gene uncertain. The V gene lost 7 bases and the J gene lost 7 bases, with 13 bases spanning the gap. CDR3 size: 11 residues. Per germline, CDR1 DFQATT and CDR2 SNEGSKA (reference sequence). The CDR3 reads CSVSGNYEAFF. The CDR3 DNA sequence: TGCAGTGTCAGCGGAAACTATGAAGCTTTCTTT.

This clonotype was found many times. The J gene is TRBJ2-3, the V gene TRBV29-1; 9 bases are shared with TRBD1. CDR1 and CDR2 (germline): SQVTM, ANQGSEA. This CDR3 region has 16 residues. V trimming: 5 bases; J trimming: 2 bases; junction bases outside the gene matches: 11. CDR3 nucleotide sequence: TGCAGCGTTAAGGGACAGGGTAAGGGGTCCACAGATACGCAGTATTTT. Its protein product is CSVKGQGKGSTDTQYF.

As regards this clonotype: A read error is possible here, since a much larger clone lies one base away. The chain joins TRBV9 to TRBJ1-5; D is unresolved. Germline V gene sequence: CDR1 SGDLS, CDR2 YYNGEE. Trimming took off 3 bases at V and 4 bases at J, with 11 bases between the two ends. This CDR3 is 14 amino acids long. The CDR3 loop is CASSAGERNQPQHF. In DNA, the CDR3 is TGTGCCAGCAGCGCTGGGGAAAGAAATCAGCCCCAGCATTTT.

This clonotype was detected many times. This chain links TRBV5-1 with TRBJ2-3, with D tentatively TRBD2 (6 bases). CDR1 and CDR2 from the germline V gene are SGHRS and YFSETQ. The CDR3 totals 16 residues. V lost 3 bases and J lost 0, with 14 bases in between. CDR3 amino acids: CASSYAPGLSTDTQYF. The CDR3 DNA sequence: TGCGCCAGCAGCTATGCCCCGGGACTCAGCACAGATACGCAGTATTTT.

This clonotype was detected many times. This chain uses TRBV20-1 with TRBJ1-2; TRBD1 might be the D (5 bases). Per germline, CDR1 DFQATT and CDR2 SNEGSKA (reference sequence). There are 11 residues in the CDR3. V lost 2 bases, J lost 7 bases, and 8 bases lay in between. The CDR3 sequence is CSARIQGGYTF. CDR3 DNA: TGCAGTGCTAGAATCCAGGGTGGCTACACCTTC.

This clonotype was picked up many times. This chain links TRBV5-1 with TRBJ2-7; 8 bases agree with TRBD2. The CDR3 consists of 15 residues. The V gene's germline CDR1 is SGHRS and CDR2 YFSETQ. Trimming at V came to 3 bases and at J to 2 bases, leaving 7 bases not matched to a gene. DNA for the CDR3: TGCGCCAGCAGCTCCCTGGCGGGAGGAGCCTACGAGCAGTACTTC. It translates to CASSSLAGGAYEQYF.

This clonotype was detected many times. This chain connects TRBV5-1 to TRBJ2-3; 8 positions agree with TRBD1. Germline CDR1 reads SGHRS; CDR2 reads YFSETQ. Trimming removed 3 bases from V and 6 bases from J; junction bases left unmatched: 18. CDR3 length: 18 amino acids. This chain's CDR3 is CASSSRRDRPRSVDTQYF. CDR3 coding DNA: TGCGCCAGCAGCTCACGAAGGGACAGGCCAAGGAGTGTGGATACGCAGTATTTT. Full variable domain (outside the CDR3, taken from reference TRBV5-1 and TRBJ2-3): KAGVTQTPRYLIKTRGQQVTLSCSPISGHRSVSWYQQTPGQGLQFLFEYFSETQRNKGNFPGRFSGRQFSNSRSEMNVSTLELGDSALYLCASSSRRDRPRSVDTQYFGPGTRLTVL.

In the case of this clonotype: This clone may be a read error of a much larger clone one base away. This chain connects TRBV20-1 to TRBJ1-5; D is uncertain. CDR1 DFQATT and CDR2 SNEGSKA come from the germline V gene (reference sequence). This CDR3 comprises 13 residues. This chain's CDR3 is CSALGPTNQPQNF. The CDR3 bases are TGCAGTGCACTGGGCCCTACCAATCAGCCCCAGAATTTT.

This clonotype was picked up many times. V gene TRBV9 combines with J gene TRBJ2-3, with unresolved D. V lost 1 base and J 5 bases, leaving 11 bases between the germline ends. Germline CDR1 is SGDLS and CDR2 is YYNGEE. This CDR3 contains 14 residues. Here the CDR3 DNA reads TGTGCCAGCAGCGTAAACGGTCCTGAAGATACGCAGTATTTT. It encodes CASSVNGPEDTQYF.

This clonotype has ten or more counts. V usage is TRBV25-1 and J usage is TRBJ2-7; D is perhaps TRBD2 (5 bases). The germline CDR1 and CDR2 sequences are MGHDK and SYGVNS. This CDR3 comprises 14 residues. The ends were cut back, 4 bases at V and 2 bases at J, with 12 bases in the middle. The CDR3 bases are TGTGCCAGCAGTGTACGGGGTTCGGCCTACGAGCAGTACTTC. Translation: CASSVRGSAYEQYF.

This clonotype was counted at least ten times. The gene calls are TRBV7-9 and TRBJ1-4; D unclear. V was cut by 5 bases and J by 8 bases, with 12 bases left in between. The CDR3 sequence is 13 residues long. Germline-derived CDR1 and CDR2 are SEHNR and FQNEAQ (reference sequence). The CDR3 reads CASSQAAQEKLFF. The CDR3 region has the DNA TGTGCCAGCAGCCAAGCCGCACAGGAAAAACTGTTTTTT. Full variable domain (remainder filled in from reference TRBV7-9 and TRBJ1-4): DTGVSQNPRHKITKRGQNVTFRCDPISEHNRLYWYRQTLGQGPEFLTYFQNEAQLEKSRLLSDRFSAERPKGSFSTLEIQRTEQGDSAMYLCASSQAAQEKLFFGSGTQLSVL.

Many counts were recorded for this clonotype. The chain carries TRBV5-6 and TRBJ2-1; D is undetermined. The germline V and J ends were trimmed by 1 base and 9 bases, with 11 bases remaining between them. There are 13 residues in the CDR3. From germline, CDR1 is SGHDT and CDR2 YYEEEE. In nucleotides, the CDR3 is TGTGCCAGCAGCTTGAGGCTAGTTAGTGAGCAGTTCTTC. This translates into CASSLRLVSEQFF.

The rearrangement uses TRBV20-1 and TRBJ2-1, with a weak D call TRBD2 (6 bases). The CDR3 contains 15 residues. V was cut by 0 bases and J by 10 bases, with 19 bases left in between. CDR1 DFQATT and CDR2 SNEGSKA come from the germline V gene (reference sequence). The CDR3 here is CSARDVTRGRKEQFF. CDR3 DNA sequence: TGCAGTGCTAGAGATGTGACTAGAGGGAGAAAAGAGCAGTTCTTC.

At least ten counts were recorded for this clonotype. V is TRBV12-3 or TRBV12-4 and J is TRBJ2-4, with 10 bases aligning to TRBD1. This CDR3 comprises 15 residues. V trimming: 6 bases; J trimming: 5 bases; junction bases outside the gene matches: 7. For the CDR3, the DNA is TGTGCCAGCAGCCTGACAGGGGGCGACCAAAACATTCAGTACTTC. Translation gives CASSLTGGDQNIQYF.

This clonotype was seen repeatedly, ten times or more. The chain has TRBV6-5 and TRBJ2-2; D call uncertain. The CDR3 sequence is 15 residues long. Germline-derived CDR1 and CDR2 are MNHEY and SVGAGI. The germline V and J ends were trimmed by 1 base and 1 base, with 7 bases remaining between them. The CDR3 DNA follows: TGTGCCAGCAGTTACTACGCCGAGAACACCGGGGAGCTGTTTTTT. This translates into CASSYYAENTGELFF.

This clonotype has at least ten counts. The V and J genes are TRBV20-1 and TRBJ2-7; TRBD2 agrees at 7 bases. V shed 1 base, J shed 4 bases, and the junction held 10 bases outside the gene matches. Germline V gene data show CDR1 as DFQATT and CDR2 as SNEGSKA (reference sequence). The length of the CDR3 is 15 residues. For the CDR3, the DNA is TGCAGTGCTAGAGGAATCGGCCTAGCGGAGTACGAGCAGTACTTC. It codes for CSARGIGLAEYEQYF.